This T cell receptor (beta chain) was identified in a study of T cell repertoires in cytomegalovirus infection. For the study at large: Epitope selection comprised recently identified HLA-C-restricted CMV epitopes and well-studied HLA-B-restricted CMV epitopes. Shared public TCR beta signatures pointed to both CMV infection and a matching HLA type.

General observations from the study: HLA-C-restricted CMV clonotypes gave the most frequent clonotype in two of eight donors.

This clonotype occurred many times. Its antigen is unknown. TCRdb independently ran MiXCR on the reads; one entry per CDR3 protein. The sample holds 65,000 to 85,000 distinct CDR3 sequences, approximately 30% seen once. The CDR3 loop spans 13 amino acids. V lost 1 base to trimming and J lost 8 bases, with 6 bases between them. The V gene is TRBV12-3 or TRBV12-4, the J gene TRBJ1-6; D is ambiguous. This TCR was recovered from a human donor in good health (CMV status not recorded). Some clones in this sample may be carry-over from other donors' samples. Specimen: CD8+ T cells from cultured PBMCs, collected from culture after CMV antigen stimulation. CDR3 DNA: TGTGCCAGCAGTTTAGATCCGGATTCACCCCTCCACTTT. This codes for CASSLDPDSPLHF.